A selection of T cell receptor beta chains follows, all from one sample in a study of blood T cell repertoires in COVID-19. Clones were read by immunoSEQ multiplex PCR, and TCRdb kept only the in-frame ones, dropping some. This sample has about 46,000 clones, with 80% to 90% found just once. The sequencing sample was made of peripheral blood. Receptors were obtained from a human donor with active COVID-19. The donor label of this sample is uncertain. The CDR3 runs from the conserved cysteine through the conserved F or W. The order of the fields is clone size, CDR3 length, V gene, D gene, J gene, CDR3 protein, CDR3 DNA. The D gene is left open where the match is weak. Only part of the rows carry a size: once, few, many, or a class if the clone is expanded.

clone_size: -; cdr3_length: 16; v_call: TRBV7-2; d_call: TRBD2; j_call: TRBJ2-5; cdr3_aa: CASSLAGTSGKETQYF; cdr3_nt: TGTGCCAGCAGCTTAGCTGGGACTAGCGGGAAGGAGACCCAGTACTTC
clone_size: -; cdr3_length: 13; v_call: TRBV11-3; d_call: TRBD1; j_call: TRBJ2-4; cdr3_aa: CASSLEQGNIQYF; cdr3_nt: TGTGCCAGCAGCTTAGAACAGGGGAACATTCAGTACTTC
clone_size: -; cdr3_length: 15; v_call: TRBV7-9; d_call: TRBD1; j_call: TRBJ1-3; cdr3_aa: CASSPRGIAGNTIYF; cdr3_nt: TGTGCCAGCAGCCCCAGGGGGATAGCTGGAAACACCATATATTTT
clone_size: -; cdr3_length: 12; v_call: TRBV2; d_call: -; j_call: TRBJ2-7; cdr3_aa: CASRGGRREQYF; cdr3_nt: TGTGCCAGCAGGGGGGGACGAAGGGAGCAGTACTTC
clone_size: -; cdr3_length: 18; v_call: TRBV9; d_call: TRBD1; j_call: TRBJ2-7; cdr3_aa: CASSVGLQGTGTSYEQYF; cdr3_nt: TGTGCCAGCAGCGTAGGTTTGCAAGGGACAGGGACCTCCTACGAGCAGTACTTC
clone_size: -; cdr3_length: 12; v_call: TRBV19; d_call: -; j_call: TRBJ2-3; cdr3_aa: CASSDQGITQYF; cdr3_nt: TGTGCCAGTAGCGACCAGGGCATCACGCAGTATTTT
clone_size: -; cdr3_length: 17; v_call: TRBV9; d_call: TRBD2; j_call: TRBJ2-3; cdr3_aa: CASSVGLAGGGTDTQYF; cdr3_nt: TGTGCCAGCAGCGTAGGACTAGCGGGAGGAGGAACAGATACGCAGTATTTT
clone_size: -; cdr3_length: 16; v_call: TRBV11-2; d_call: TRBD2; j_call: TRBJ2-7; cdr3_aa: CASSPATSGRVYEQYF; cdr3_nt: TGTGCCAGCAGCCCAGCGACTAGCGGGAGAGTATACGAGCAGTACTTC
clone_size: -; cdr3_length: 13; v_call: TRBV4-2; d_call: -; j_call: TRBJ1-2; cdr3_aa: CASSQDRGLGYTF; cdr3_nt: TGTGCCAGCAGCCAAGATCGAGGATTAGGCTACACCTTC
clone_size: -; cdr3_length: 12; v_call: TRBV19; d_call: -; j_call: TRBJ1-1; cdr3_aa: CASTDRNTEAFF; cdr3_nt: TGTGCCAGTACGGACAGAAACACTGAAGCTTTCTTT
clone_size: -; cdr3_length: 12; v_call: TRBV12-3/TRBV12-4; d_call: -; j_call: TRBJ1-1; cdr3_aa: CASSFLGAEAFF; cdr3_nt: TGTGCCAGCAGTTTTTTAGGAGCTGAAGCTTTCTTT
clone_size: -; cdr3_length: 14; v_call: TRBV6-5; d_call: -; j_call: TRBJ2-5; cdr3_aa: CASRPTGVGETQYF; cdr3_nt: TGTGCCAGCAGACCGACCGGGGTCGGAGAGACCCAGTACTTC
clone_size: -; cdr3_length: 15; v_call: TRBV4-2; d_call: -; j_call: TRBJ2-2; cdr3_aa: CASSQALANTGELFF; cdr3_nt: TGTGCCAGCAGCCAAGCCTTAGCTAACACCGGGGAGCTGTTTTTT
clone_size: -; cdr3_length: 15; v_call: TRBV7-2; d_call: -; j_call: TRBJ1-4; cdr3_aa: CASHLGRSKREKLFF; cdr3_nt: TGTGCCAGCCACTTAGGGAGGTCGAAGAGGGAAAAACTGTTTTTT
clone_size: -; cdr3_length: 16; v_call: TRBV21-1; d_call: -; j_call: TRBJ2-2; cdr3_aa: CASSNRDRGRTGELFF; cdr3_nt: TGTGCCAGCAGCAACCGGGACAGGGGTAGGACCGGGGAGCTGTTTTTT
clone_size: few; cdr3_length: 16; v_call: TRBV9; d_call: TRBD1; j_call: TRBJ2-1; cdr3_aa: CASSVGPGQLVDEQFF; cdr3_nt: TGTGCCAGCAGCGTAGGTCCGGGACAGCTTGTCGATGAGCAGTTCTTC
clone_size: -; cdr3_length: 14; v_call: TRBV11-2; d_call: -; j_call: TRBJ2-7; cdr3_aa: CATETGPGGDEQYF; cdr3_nt: TGTGCCACAGAAACGGGGCCCGGAGGGGACGAGCAGTACTTC
clone_size: once; cdr3_length: 13; v_call: TRBV28; d_call: -; j_call: TRBJ2-7; cdr3_aa: CASRGSLPYEQYF; cdr3_nt: TGTGCCAGCAGGGGCAGCCTTCCCTACGAGCAGTACTTC
clone_size: -; cdr3_length: 17; v_call: TRBV5-6; d_call: TRBD1; j_call: TRBJ1-4; cdr3_aa: CASSYRTGGNQIEKLFF; cdr3_nt: TGTGCCAGCAGCTATCGGACAGGGGGCAATCAGATTGAAAAACTGTTTTTT
clone_size: -; cdr3_length: 13; v_call: TRBV7-3; d_call: TRBD2; j_call: TRBJ2-1; cdr3_aa: CASSSRVAGEQFF; cdr3_nt: TGTGCCAGCAGCTCGCGGGTAGCGGGTGAGCAGTTCTTC
clone_size: -; cdr3_length: 16; v_call: TRBV19; d_call: TRBD1; j_call: TRBJ2-7; cdr3_aa: CASSISGTGSSYEQYF; cdr3_nt: TGTGCCAGTAGTATATCCGGGACAGGAAGCTCCTACGAGCAGTACTTC
clone_size: -; cdr3_length: 14; v_call: TRBV5-4; d_call: -; j_call: TRBJ2-3; cdr3_aa: CASSSRVVTDTQYF; cdr3_nt: TGTGCCAGCAGCTCGAGGGTGGTCACAGATACGCAGTATTTT
clone_size: -; cdr3_length: 15; v_call: TRBV29-1; d_call: -; j_call: TRBJ2-5; cdr3_aa: CSATPIRGVQETQYF; cdr3_nt: TGCAGCGCTACCCCGATCAGGGGTGTTCAAGAGACCCAGTACTTC
clone_size: -; cdr3_length: 13; v_call: TRBV12-3/TRBV12-4; d_call: -; j_call: TRBJ2-7; cdr3_aa: CASSLAQGGEQYF; cdr3_nt: TGTGCCAGCAGTTTAGCTCAGGGCGGCGAGCAGTACTTC
clone_size: -; cdr3_length: 22; v_call: TRBV15; d_call: -; j_call: TRBJ2-1; cdr3_aa: CATSRDLRKIATPKLRAPEQFF; cdr3_nt: TGTGCCACCAGCAGAGATTTAAGGAAGATAGCTACGCCGAAGCTCCGTGCTCCTGAGCAGTTCTTC
clone_size: -; cdr3_length: 13; v_call: TRBV10-3; d_call: -; j_call: TRBJ1-1; cdr3_aa: CAIRDLGGTEAFF; cdr3_nt: TGTGCCATCAGGGACCTAGGGGGCACTGAAGCTTTCTTT
clone_size: -; cdr3_length: 14; v_call: TRBV1; d_call: -; j_call: TRBJ2-7; cdr3_aa: CTSGTSGVVYEQYF; cdr3_nt: TGCACCAGCGGGACTAGCGGGGTGGTTTACGAGCAGTACTTC
clone_size: -; cdr3_length: 17; v_call: TRBV25-1; d_call: TRBD1; j_call: TRBJ1-6; cdr3_aa: CASSDPRQGYGFSPLHF; cdr3_nt: TGTGCCAGCAGTGACCCTCGACAGGGCTATGGATTCTCACCCCTCCACTTT
clone_size: -; cdr3_length: 15; v_call: TRBV4-1; d_call: TRBD1; j_call: TRBJ1-5; cdr3_aa: CASSAGQATEGPQHF; cdr3_nt: TGCGCCAGCAGCGCGGGACAGGCGACCGAGGGACCCCAGCATTTT
clone_size: -; cdr3_length: 16; v_call: TRBV15; d_call: TRBD2; j_call: TRBJ2-3; cdr3_aa: CATSRDRTSGSETQYF; cdr3_nt: TGTGCCACCAGCAGAGATCGGACTAGCGGGAGTGAGACGCAGTATTTT
clone_size: -; cdr3_length: 15; v_call: TRBV5-1; d_call: -; j_call: TRBJ1-2; cdr3_aa: CASSLVYNTNYGYTF; cdr3_nt: TGCGCCAGCAGCTTGGTGTACAACACTAACTATGGCTACACCTTC
clone_size: -; cdr3_length: 15; v_call: TRBV29-1; d_call: TRBD1; j_call: TRBJ2-5; cdr3_aa: CSVEGGTGEFETQYF; cdr3_nt: TGCAGCGTTGAAGGAGGGACAGGGGAGTTTGAGACCCAGTACTTC
clone_size: once; cdr3_length: 15; v_call: TRBV6-1; d_call: TRBD1; j_call: TRBJ2-7; cdr3_aa: CASSEGGGVYYEQYF; cdr3_nt: TGTGCCAGCAGTGAAGGAGGGGGCGTCTACTACGAGCAGTACTTC